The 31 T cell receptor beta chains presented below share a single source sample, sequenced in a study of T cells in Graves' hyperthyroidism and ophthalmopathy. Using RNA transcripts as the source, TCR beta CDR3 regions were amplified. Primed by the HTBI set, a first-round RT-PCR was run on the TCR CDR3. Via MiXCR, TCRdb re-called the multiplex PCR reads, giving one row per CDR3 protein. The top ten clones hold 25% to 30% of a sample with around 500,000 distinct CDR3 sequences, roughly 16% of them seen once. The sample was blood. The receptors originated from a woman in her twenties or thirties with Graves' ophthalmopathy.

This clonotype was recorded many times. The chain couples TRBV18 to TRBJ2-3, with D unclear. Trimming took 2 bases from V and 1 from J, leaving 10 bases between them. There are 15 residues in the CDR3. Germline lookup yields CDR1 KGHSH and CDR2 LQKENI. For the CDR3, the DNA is TGTGCCAGCTCACCAAGTCTGGACCGCACAGATACGCAGTATTTT. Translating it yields CASSPSLDRTDTQYF.

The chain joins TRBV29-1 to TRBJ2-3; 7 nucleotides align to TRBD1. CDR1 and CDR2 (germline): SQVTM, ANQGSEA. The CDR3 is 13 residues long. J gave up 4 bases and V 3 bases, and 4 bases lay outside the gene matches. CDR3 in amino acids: CSVDGQGADTQYF. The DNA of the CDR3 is TGCAGCGTTGACGGGCAGGGGGCAGATACGCAGTATTTT.

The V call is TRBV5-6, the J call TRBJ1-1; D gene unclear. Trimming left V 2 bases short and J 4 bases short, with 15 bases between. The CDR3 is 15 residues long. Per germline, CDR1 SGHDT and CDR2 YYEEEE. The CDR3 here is CASSFFGDLGTEAFF. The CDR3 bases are TGTGCCAGCAGCTTTTTTGGGGATCTTGGCACTGAAGCTTTCTTT.

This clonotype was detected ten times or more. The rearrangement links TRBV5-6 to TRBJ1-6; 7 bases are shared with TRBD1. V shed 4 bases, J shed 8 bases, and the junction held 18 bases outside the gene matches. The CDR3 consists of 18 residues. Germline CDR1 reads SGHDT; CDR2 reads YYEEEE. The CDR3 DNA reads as TGTGCCAGCAGCCAACGACAGGGATTACGCTCCGGGTATTCACCCCTCCACTTT. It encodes CASSQRQGLRSGYSPLHF.

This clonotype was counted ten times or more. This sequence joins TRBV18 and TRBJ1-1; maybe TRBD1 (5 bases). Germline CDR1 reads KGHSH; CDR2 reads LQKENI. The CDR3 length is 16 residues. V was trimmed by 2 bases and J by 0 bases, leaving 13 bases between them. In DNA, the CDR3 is TGTGCCAGCTCACCAATCTCGGCAGGGATGAACACTGAAGCTTTCTTT. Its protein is CASSPISAGMNTEAFF.

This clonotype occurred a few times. CDR3 in DNA: TGTGCCAGCAGCCAAGTCGGGGGCCTCACAGATACGCAGTATTTT. This codes for CASSQVGGLTDTQYF. The chain uses TRBV14 and TRBJ2-3, with D perhaps being TRBD1 or TRBD2 (6 bases each). CDR1 SGHDN and CDR2 FVKESK come from the germline V gene. This CDR3 has 15 amino acids. Trimming cost V 1 base and J 2 bases, with 10 bases left between them. Combining the CDR3 with reference TRBV14 and TRBJ2-3 gives the whole variable domain EAGVTQFPSHSVIEKGQTVTLRCDPISGHDNLYWYRRVMGKEIKFLLHFVKESKQDESGMPNNRFLAERTGGTYSTLKVQPAELEDSGVYFCASSQVGGLTDTQYFGPGTRLTVL.

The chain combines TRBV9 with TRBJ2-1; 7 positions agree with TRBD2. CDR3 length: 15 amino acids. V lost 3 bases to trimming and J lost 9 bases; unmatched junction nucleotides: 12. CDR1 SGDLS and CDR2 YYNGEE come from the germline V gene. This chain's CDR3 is CASSAGGAGVGEQFF. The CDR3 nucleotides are TGTGCCAGCAGCGCCGGGGGTGCGGGAGTAGGTGAGCAGTTCTTC.

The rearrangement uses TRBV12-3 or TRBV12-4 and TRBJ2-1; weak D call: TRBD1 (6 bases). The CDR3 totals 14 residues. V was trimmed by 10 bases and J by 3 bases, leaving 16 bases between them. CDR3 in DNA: TGTGCCACCGTAGGGGGATCCCTCTACAATGAGCAGTTCTTC. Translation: CATVGGSLYNEQFF.

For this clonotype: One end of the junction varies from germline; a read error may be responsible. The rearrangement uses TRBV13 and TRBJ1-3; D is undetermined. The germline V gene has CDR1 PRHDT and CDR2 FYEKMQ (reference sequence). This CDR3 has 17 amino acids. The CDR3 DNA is TGTGCCAGCAGCCTATATTTAAACATAGGATCTGAAAACACCATATATTTT. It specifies CASSLYLNIGSENTIYF.

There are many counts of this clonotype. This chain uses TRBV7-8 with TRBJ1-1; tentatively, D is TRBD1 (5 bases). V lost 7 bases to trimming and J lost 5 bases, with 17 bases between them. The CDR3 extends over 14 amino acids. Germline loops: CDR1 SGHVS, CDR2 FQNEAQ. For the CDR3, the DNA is TGTGCCAGCACTGTACAGGCGAGCAAGACTGAAGCTTTCTTT. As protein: CASTVQASKTEAFF.

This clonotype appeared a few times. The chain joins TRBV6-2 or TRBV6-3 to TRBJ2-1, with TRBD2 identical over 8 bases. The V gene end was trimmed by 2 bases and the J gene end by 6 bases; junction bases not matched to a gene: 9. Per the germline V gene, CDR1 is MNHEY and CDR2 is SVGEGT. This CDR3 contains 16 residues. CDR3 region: CASSYPPGTRSNEQFF. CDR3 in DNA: TGTGCCAGCAGTTACCCCCCCGGGACTAGGAGCAATGAGCAGTTCTTC.

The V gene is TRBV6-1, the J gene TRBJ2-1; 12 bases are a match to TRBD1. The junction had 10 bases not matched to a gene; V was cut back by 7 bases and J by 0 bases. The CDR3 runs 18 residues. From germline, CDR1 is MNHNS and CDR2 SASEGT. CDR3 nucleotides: TGTGCCAGCATTGTGGGACAGGGGGCATTGGGCTCCTACAATGAGCAGTTCTTC. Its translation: CASIVGQGALGSYNEQFF.

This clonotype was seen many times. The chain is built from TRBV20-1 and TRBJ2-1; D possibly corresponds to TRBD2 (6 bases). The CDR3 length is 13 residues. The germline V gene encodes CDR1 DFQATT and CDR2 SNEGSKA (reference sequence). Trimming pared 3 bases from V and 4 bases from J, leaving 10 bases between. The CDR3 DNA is TGCAGTGCTAGCGGCGGGACGTACAATGAGCAGTTCTTC. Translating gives CSASGGTYNEQFF.

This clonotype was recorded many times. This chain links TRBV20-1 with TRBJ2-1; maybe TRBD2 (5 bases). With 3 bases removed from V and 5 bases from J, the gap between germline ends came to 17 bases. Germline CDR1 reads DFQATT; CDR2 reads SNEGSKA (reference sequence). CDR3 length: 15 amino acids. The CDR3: CSARRAGLGDNEQFF. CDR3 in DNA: TGCAGTGCTAGGCGTGCTGGACTTGGGGACAATGAGCAGTTCTTC.

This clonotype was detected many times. CDR3 in DNA: TGTGCCAGCAGCTACGGACAGGGAGACTACTATGGCTACACCTTC. Protein: CASSYGQGDYYGYTF. V and J are TRBV13 and TRBJ1-2, with 8 bases matching TRBD1. With 4 bases clipped from V and 3 bases from J, the junction kept 7 bases outside the gene matches. Germline V gene sequence: CDR1 PRHDT, CDR2 FYEKMQ (reference sequence). The CDR3 consists of 15 residues.

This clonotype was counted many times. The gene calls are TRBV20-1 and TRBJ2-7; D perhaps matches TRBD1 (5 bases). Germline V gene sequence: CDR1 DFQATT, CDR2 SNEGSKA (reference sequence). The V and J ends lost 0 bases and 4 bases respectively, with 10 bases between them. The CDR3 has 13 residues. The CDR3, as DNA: TGCAGTGCTAGAGAGCAGGGTCGGTACGAGCAGTACTTC. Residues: CSAREQGRYEQYF.

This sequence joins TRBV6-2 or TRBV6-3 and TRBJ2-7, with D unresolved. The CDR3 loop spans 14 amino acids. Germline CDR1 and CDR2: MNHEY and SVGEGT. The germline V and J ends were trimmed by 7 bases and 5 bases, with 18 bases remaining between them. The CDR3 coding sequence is TGTGCCAGCACCCAGACGGAGTGGCGAGACGAGCAGTACTTC. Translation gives CASTQTEWRDEQYF.

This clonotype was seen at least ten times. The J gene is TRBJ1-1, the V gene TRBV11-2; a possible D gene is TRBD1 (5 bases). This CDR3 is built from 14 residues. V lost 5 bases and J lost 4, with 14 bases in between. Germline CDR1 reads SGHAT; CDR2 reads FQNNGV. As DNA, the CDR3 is TGTGCCAGCAGCCCTCAGTGGGGCGGCACTGAAGCTTTCTTT. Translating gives CASSPQWGGTEAFF.

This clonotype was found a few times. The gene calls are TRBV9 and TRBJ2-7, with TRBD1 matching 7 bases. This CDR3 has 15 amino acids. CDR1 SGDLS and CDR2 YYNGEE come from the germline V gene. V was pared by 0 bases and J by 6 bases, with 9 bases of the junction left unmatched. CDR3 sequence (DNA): TGTGCCAGCAGCGTAGTAGAGGACAGGCAGGGCGAGCAGTACTTC. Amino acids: CASSVVEDRQGEQYF.

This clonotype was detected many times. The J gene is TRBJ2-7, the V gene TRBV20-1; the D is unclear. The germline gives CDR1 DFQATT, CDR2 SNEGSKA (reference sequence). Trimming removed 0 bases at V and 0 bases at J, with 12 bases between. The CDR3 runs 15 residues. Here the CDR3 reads CSAREGPFSSYEQYF. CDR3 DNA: TGCAGTGCTAGAGAAGGTCCGTTTAGCTCCTACGAGCAGTACTTC.

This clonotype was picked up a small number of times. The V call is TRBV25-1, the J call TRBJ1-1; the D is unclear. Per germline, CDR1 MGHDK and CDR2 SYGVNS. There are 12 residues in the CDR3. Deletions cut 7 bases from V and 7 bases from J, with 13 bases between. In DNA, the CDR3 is TGTGCCAGCATCTCCTGGGGAGATGAAGCTTTCTTT. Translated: CASISWGDEAFF.

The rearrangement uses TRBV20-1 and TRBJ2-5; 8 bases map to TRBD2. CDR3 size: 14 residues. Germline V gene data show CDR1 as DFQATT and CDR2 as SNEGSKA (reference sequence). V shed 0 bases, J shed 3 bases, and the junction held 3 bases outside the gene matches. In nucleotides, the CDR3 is TGCAGTGCTAGAGAGACGGGAGGGGAAGAGACCCAGTACTTC. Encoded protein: CSARETGGEETQYF.

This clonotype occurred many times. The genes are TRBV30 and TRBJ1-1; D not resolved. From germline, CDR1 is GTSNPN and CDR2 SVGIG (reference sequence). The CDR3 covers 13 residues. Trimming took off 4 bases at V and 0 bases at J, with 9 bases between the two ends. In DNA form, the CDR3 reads TGTGCCTGGATACGGCAGGTGAACACTGAAGCTTTCTTT. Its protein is CAWIRQVNTEAFF.

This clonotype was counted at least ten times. The CDR3 DNA is TGTGCCAGCAGCTTTGGGGGGGCAGGCACTGAAGCTTTCTTT. This encodes CASSFGGAGTEAFF. This rearrangement joins TRBV7-3 to TRBJ1-1; tentatively, D is TRBD1 (6 bases). The length of the CDR3 is 14 residues. V was trimmed by 3 bases and J by 4 bases, leaving 12 bases between them. The germline V gene has CDR1 SGHTA and CDR2 FQGTGA.

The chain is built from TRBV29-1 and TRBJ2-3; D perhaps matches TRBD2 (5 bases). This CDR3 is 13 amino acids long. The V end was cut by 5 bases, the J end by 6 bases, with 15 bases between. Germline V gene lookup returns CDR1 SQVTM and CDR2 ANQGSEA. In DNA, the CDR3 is TGCAGCGTTCTCGCGAGACTAACTGATACGCAGTATTTT. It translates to CSVLARLTDTQYF.

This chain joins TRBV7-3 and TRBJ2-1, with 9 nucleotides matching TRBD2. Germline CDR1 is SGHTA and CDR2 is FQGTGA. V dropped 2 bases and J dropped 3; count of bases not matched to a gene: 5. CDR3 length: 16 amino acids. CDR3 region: CASSLGGAGGYNEQFF. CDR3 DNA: TGTGCCAGCAGCTTAGGGGGAGCGGGGGGCTACAATGAGCAGTTCTTC.

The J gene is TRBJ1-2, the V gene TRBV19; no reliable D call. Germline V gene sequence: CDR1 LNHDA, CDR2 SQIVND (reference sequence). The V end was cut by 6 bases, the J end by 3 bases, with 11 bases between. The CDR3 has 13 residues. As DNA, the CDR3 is TGTGCCAGTAGGACAAGGGAGGACTATGGCTACACCTTC. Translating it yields CASRTREDYGYTF.

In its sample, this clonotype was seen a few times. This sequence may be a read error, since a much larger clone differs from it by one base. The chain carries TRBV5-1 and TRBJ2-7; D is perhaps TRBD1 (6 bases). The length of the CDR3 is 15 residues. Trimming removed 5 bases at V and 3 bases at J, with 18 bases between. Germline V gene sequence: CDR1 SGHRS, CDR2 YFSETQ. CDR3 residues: CASSTGQTRVYEQYF. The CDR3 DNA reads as TGCGCCAGCAGTACCGGACAGACCAGGGTCTACGAGCAGTACTTC.

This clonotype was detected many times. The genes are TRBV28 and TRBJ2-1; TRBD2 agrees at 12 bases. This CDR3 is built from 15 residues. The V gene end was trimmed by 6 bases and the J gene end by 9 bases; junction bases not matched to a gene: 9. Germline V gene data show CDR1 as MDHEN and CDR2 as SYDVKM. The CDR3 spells CASRSPSGRALEQFF. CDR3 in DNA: TGTGCCAGCAGATCCCCTAGCGGGAGGGCCCTTGAGCAGTTCTTC.

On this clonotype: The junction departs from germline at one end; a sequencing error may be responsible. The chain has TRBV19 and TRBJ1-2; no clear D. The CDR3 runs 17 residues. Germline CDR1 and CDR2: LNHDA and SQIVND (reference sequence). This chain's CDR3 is CASSMTRRGRNNYSYTF. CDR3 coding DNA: TGTGCCAGTAGTATGACCCGGCGGGGAAGGAACAACTATAGCTACACCTTC. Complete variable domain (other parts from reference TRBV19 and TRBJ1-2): DGGITQSPKYLFRKEGQNVTLSCEQNLNHDAMYWYRQDPGQGLRLIYYSQIVNDFQKGDIAEGYSVSREKKESFPLTVTSAQKNPTAFYLCASSMTRRGRNNYSYTFGSGTRLTVV.

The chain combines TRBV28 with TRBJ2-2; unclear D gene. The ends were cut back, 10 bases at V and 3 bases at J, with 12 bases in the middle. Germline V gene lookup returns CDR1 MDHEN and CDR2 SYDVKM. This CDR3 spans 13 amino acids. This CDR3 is CANFLADTGELFF. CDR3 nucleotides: TGTGCCAACTTTTTAGCCGACACCGGGGAGCTGTTTTTT.